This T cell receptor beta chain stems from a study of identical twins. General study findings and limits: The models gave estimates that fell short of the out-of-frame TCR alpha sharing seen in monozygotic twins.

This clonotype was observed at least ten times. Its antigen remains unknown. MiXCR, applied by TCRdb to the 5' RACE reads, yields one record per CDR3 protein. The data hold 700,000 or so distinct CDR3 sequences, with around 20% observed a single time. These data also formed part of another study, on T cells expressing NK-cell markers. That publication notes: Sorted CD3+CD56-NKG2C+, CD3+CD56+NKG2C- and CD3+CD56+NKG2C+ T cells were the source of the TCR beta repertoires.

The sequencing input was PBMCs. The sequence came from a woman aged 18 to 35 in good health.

DNA for the CDR3: TGCGCCAGCACTGGCGGAAATACCTACGAGCAGTACTTC. It codes for CASTGGNTYEQYF. The chain employs TRBV5-1 and TRBJ2-7; no clear D. V was cut by 6 bases and J by 2 bases, with 12 bases left in between. The germline CDR1 and CDR2 sequences are SGHRS and YFSETQ. The CDR3 is 13 residues long.